This T cell receptor (beta chain) stems from a study of shared clonotypes between healthy human individuals. The CDR3 covers 14 residues. Unmatched junction bases numbered 4, after V lost 5 bases and J lost 1 base. Per the germline V gene, CDR1 is SGHTA and CDR2 is FQGNSA. As to this clone: Other DNA sequences from this sample encode an identical CDR3 as well.

Clones were read by immunoSEQ multiplex PCR, and TCRdb kept only the in-frame ones, dropping some. In the table there are about 2.4 million clones, approximately 93% of which are singletons. Sequenced: naive CD4+ T cells from PBMCs. Subset given: CD45RA+ positively selected. The genes are TRBV7-2 and TRBJ1-1, with 7 bases aligning to TRBD1. The sequence derives from a man aged 18-30 years in good health. Some clones in this sample may be carry-over from other donors' samples. CDR3 in amino acids: CASSPNRGNTEAFF. The CDR3 DNA reads as TGTGCCAGCAGCCCCAACAGGGGGAACACTGAAGCTTTCTTT.